This record covers a single T cell receptor beta chain. Trimming pared 1 base from V and 0 bases from J, leaving 9 bases between. Germline lookup yields CDR1 SGHKS and CDR2 YYEKEE (reference sequence). The CDR3 has 15 amino acids. This record belongs to a study of blood T cell repertoires in COVID-19. Some clones are missing from TCRdb's copy, which holds only in-frame ones; the method was immunoSEQ multiplex PCR. The profile shows about 50,000 clones, roughly 87% of them singletons. The rearrangement joins TRBV5-5 to TRBJ2-3; the D gene is possibly TRBD2 (7 bases). The sequenced sample consisted of peripheral blood. The sequence derives from a human donor with active COVID-19. The donor label of this sample is uncertain. CDR3 DNA: TGTGCCAGCAGCTTGTGGGGGGGCAGCACAGATACGCAGTATTTT. Amino acids: CASSLWGGSTDTQYF. Variable domain in full (rest from reference TRBV5-5 and TRBJ2-3): DAGVTQSPTHLIKTRGQQVTLRCSPISGHKSVSWYQQVLGQGPQFIFQYYEKEERGRGNFPDRFSARQFPNYSSELNVNALLLGDSALYLCASSLWGGSTDTQYFGPGTRLTVL.